This T cell receptor beta chain emerged from a study of cytomegalovirus exposure and HLA in healthy donors. Losses at the gene ends were 3 bases for V and 1 base for J; bases not matched to a gene: 4. The CDR3 spans 15 residues. Germline V gives CDR1 MDHEN, CDR2 SYDVKM. Whole-study results and caveats: Cytomegalovirus status was reportedly diagnosed by the classifier with high specificity and sensitivity.

The table lists this clone with a count of one. Its target is not known. The primer mix had 60 Vbeta and 13 Jbeta primers. The protocol was immunoSEQ multiplex PCR, while the TCRdb copy is restricted to in-frame clones and leaves out a portion. The sample records nearly 200,000 clones, 82% being singletons. J is TRBJ2-7 and V is TRBV28; TRBD2 aligns across 9 bases. This TCR was recovered from a woman aged 45-65 years in good health and CMV-seropositive. What was sequenced was PBMCs. Here the CDR3 reads CASSLGLAVSYEQYF. The CDR3 coding sequence is TGTGCCAGCAGTTTGGGACTAGCTGTTTCCTACGAGCAGTACTTC.